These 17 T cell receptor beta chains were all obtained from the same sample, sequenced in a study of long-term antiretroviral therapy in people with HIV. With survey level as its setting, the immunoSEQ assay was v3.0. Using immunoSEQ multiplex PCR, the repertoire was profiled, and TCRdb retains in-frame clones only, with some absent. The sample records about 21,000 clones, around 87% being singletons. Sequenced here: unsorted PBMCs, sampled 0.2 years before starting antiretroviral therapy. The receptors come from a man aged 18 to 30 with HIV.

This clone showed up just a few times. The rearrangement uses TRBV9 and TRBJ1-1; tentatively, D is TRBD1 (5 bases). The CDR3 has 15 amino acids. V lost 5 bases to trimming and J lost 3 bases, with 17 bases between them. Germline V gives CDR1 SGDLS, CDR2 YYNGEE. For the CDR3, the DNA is TGTGCCAGCAGTGACCCGGGAGGAGGGGACACTGAAGCTTTCTTT. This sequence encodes CASSDPGGGDTEAFF. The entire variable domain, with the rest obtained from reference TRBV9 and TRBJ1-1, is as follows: DSGVTQTPKHLITATGQRVTLRCSPRSGDLSVYWYQQSLDQGLQFLIQYYNGEERAKGNILERFSAQQFPDLHSELNLSSLELGDSALYFCASSDPGGGDTEAFFGQGTRLTVV.

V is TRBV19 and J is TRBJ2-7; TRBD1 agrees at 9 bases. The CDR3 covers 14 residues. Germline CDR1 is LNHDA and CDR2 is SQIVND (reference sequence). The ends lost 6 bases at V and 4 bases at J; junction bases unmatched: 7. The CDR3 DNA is TGTGCCAGTAGCCGAGGACAGGGGTCTTACGAGCAGTACTTC. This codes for CASSRGQGSYEQYF.

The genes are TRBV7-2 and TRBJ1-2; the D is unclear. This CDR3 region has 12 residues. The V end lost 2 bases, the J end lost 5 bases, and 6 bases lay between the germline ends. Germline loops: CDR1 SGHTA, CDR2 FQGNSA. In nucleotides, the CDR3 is TGTGCCAGCAGCTTATCTCGTTATGGCTACACCTTC. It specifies CASSLSRYGYTF.

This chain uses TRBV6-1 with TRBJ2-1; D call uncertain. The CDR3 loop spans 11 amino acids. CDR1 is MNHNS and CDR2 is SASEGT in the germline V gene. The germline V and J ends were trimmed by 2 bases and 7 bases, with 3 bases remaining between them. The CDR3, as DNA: TGTGCCAGCAGTGAATGGAATGAGCAGTTCTTC. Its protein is CASSEWNEQFF.

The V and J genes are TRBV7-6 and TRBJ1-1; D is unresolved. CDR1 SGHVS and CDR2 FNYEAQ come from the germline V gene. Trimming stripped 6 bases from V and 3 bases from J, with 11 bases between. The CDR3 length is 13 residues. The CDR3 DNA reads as TGTGCCAGCAGAGCGGACGGCTACACTGAAGCTTTCTTT. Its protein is CASRADGYTEAFF.

Here the CDR3 DNA reads TGTGCCAGCAGCTTAGGTCGGCGGGGGGGTATCCACGAGCAGTACTTC. It encodes CASSLGRRGGIHEQYF. The rearrangement uses TRBV7-9 and TRBJ2-7; 9 nucleotides match TRBD2. CDR3 size: 16 residues. The germline V gene encodes CDR1 SEHNR and CDR2 FQNEAQ (reference sequence). The V segment lost 1 base and the J segment 5 bases; nucleotides outside the gene matches: 9.

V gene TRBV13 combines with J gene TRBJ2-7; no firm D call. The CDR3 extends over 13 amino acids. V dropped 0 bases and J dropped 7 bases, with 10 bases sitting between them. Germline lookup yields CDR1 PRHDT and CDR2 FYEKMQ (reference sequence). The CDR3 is CASSLGPKEEQYF. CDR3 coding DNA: TGTGCCAGCAGCTTAGGCCCCAAGGAAGAGCAGTACTTC.

CDR3 loop: CASRSPGETQYF. CDR3 bases: TGTGCCAGCAGGTCCCCGGGAGAGACCCAGTACTTC. The chain combines TRBV5-6 with TRBJ2-5; D remains unclear. V lost 5 bases to trimming and J lost 4 bases, with 9 bases between them. Per the germline V gene, CDR1 is SGHDT and CDR2 is YYEEEE. This CDR3 contains 12 residues.

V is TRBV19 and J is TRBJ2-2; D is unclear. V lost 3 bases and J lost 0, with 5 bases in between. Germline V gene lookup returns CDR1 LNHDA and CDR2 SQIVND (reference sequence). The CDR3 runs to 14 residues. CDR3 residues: CASSIIPNTGELFF. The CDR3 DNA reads TGTGCCAGTAGTATCATCCCGAACACCGGGGAGCTGTTTTTT.

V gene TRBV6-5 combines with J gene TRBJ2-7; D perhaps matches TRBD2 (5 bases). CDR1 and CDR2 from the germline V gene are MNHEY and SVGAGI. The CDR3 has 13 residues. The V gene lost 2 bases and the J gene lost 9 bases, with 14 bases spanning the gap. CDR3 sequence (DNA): TGTGCCAGCAGTTACCTGGCCGGGGATCGGCAGTACTTC. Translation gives CASSYLAGDRQYF.

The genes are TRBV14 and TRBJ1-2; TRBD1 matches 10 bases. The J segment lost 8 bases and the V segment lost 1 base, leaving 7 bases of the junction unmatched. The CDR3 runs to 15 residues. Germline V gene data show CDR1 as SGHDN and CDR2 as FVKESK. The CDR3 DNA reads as TGTGCCAGCAGCCAAGGCCGACAGGGGGCATGGGGCTACACCTTC. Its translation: CASSQGRQGAWGYTF.

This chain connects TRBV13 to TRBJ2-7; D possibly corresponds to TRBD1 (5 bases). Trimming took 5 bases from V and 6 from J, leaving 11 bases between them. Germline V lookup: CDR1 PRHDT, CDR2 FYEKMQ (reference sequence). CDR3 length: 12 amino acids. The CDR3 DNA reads TGTGCCAGCAGCCCCCAGGGTTCCGAGCAGTACTTC. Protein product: CASSPQGSEQYF.

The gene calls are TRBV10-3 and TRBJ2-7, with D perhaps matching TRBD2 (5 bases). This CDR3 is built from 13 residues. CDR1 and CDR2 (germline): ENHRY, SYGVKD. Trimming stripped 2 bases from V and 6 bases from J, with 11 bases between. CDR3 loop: CAISEGLPVEQYF. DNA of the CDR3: TGTGCCATCAGTGAGGGACTTCCCGTCGAGCAGTACTTC.

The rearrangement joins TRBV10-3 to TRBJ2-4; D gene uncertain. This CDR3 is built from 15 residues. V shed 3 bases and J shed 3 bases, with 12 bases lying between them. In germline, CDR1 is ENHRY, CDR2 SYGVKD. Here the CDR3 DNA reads TGTGCCATCAGTGATTTCGGTGTCGGCAAAAACATTCAGTACTTC. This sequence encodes CAISDFGVGKNIQYF.

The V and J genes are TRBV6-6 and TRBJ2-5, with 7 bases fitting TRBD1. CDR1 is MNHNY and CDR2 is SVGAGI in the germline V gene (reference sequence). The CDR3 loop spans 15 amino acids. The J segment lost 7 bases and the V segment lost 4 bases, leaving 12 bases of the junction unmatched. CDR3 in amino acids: CASSFGQASKGTQYF. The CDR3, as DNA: TGTGCCAGCAGTTTCGGACAGGCCTCCAAAGGGACCCAGTACTTC.

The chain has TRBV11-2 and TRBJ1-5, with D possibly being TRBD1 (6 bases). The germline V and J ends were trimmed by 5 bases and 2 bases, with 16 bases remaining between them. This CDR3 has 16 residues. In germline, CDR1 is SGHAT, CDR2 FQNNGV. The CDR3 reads CASSRGRGQGNQPQHF. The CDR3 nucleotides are TGTGCCAGCAGCAGGGGGAGGGGCCAGGGCAATCAGCCCCAGCATTTT.

This CDR3 reads CASRMRGGPNTEAFF. The CDR3 nucleotides are TGTGCCAGCAGGATGAGAGGGGGGCCCAACACTGAAGCTTTCTTT. The chain couples TRBV5-4 to TRBJ1-1; D possibly corresponds to TRBD1 (6 bases). Germline CDR1 SGHNT, CDR2 YYREEE (reference sequence). The CDR3 loop spans 15 amino acids. With 5 bases removed from V and 2 bases from J, the gap between germline ends came to 16 bases.